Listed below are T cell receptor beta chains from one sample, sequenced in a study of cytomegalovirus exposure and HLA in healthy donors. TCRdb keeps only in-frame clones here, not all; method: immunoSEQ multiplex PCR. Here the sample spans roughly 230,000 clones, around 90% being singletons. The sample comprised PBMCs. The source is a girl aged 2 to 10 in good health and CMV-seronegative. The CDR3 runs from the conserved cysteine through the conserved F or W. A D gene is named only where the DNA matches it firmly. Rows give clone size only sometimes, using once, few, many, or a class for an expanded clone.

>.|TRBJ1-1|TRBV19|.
TGTGCCAGTAGTATAGTCGCGGGGGCCAACACTGAAGCTTTCTTT
CASSIVAGANTEAFF
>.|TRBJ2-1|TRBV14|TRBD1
TGTGCCAGCAGCCCCGGGACAGTATACAATGAGCAGTTCTTC
CASSPGTVYNEQFF
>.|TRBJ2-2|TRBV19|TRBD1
TGTGCCAGTAGTATAGATCCACGACAGGGATTCACCGGGGAGCTGTTTTTT
CASSIDPRQGFTGELFF
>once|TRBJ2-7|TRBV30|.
TGTGCCTGGAGTGTATTTACGTATTCGGGGGAGGCCTACGAGCAGTACTTC
CAWSVFTYSGEAYEQYF
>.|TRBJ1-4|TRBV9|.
TGTGCCAGCAGCGTAGAGGTGGACAGTCTTAATGAAAAACTGTTTTTT
CASSVEVDSLNEKLFF
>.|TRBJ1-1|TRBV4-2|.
TGTGCCAGCAGCCGCAACACCGGGGTGAACACTGAAGCTTTCTTT
CASSRNTGVNTEAFF
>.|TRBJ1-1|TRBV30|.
TGTGCCTGCGACAGGATGAACACTGAAGCTTTCTTT
CACDRMNTEAFF
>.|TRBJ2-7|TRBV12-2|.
TGTGCAAGTCGCTTAGCGCCCCGGGGATTTAGCGGGAAATCCCACGAGCAGTACTTC
CASRLAPRGFSGKSHEQYF
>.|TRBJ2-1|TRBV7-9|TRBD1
TGTGCCAGCAGCTTAGCAGCGTTTTGGGGACAGGGTATTTACAATGAGCAGTTCTTC
CASSLAAFWGQGIYNEQFF
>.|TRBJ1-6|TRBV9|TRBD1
TGTGCCAGCAGCGTAGAGGGACAGGGGACCTATAATTCACCCCTCCACTTT
CASSVEGQGTYNSPLHF
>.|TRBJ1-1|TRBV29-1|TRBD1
TGCAGCGTTGAAGGAGGGACAGGGGGCAGCACTGAAGCTTTCTTT
CSVEGGTGGSTEAFF
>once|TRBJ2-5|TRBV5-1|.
TGCGCCAGCAGCCCGGGGTACGGAGTGTTACAAGAGACCCAGTACTTC
CASSPGYGVLQETQYF
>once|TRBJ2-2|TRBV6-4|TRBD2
TGTGCCAGCAGTGACCTCGGTCTAGCGGGACCGGTTTGTAACACCGGGGAGCTGTTTTTT
CASSDLGLAGPVCNTGELFF
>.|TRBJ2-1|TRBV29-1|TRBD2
TGCAGCGCCGTACCGACTAGCGGGATTTTGGATGAGCAGTTCTTC
CSAVPTSGILDEQFF
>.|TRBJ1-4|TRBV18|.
TGTGCCAGCTCACCAGTCAGCGGTTACGGAAAACTGTTTTTT
CASSPVSGYGKLFF
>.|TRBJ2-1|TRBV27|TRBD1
TGTGCCAGCAGTTTACCGCGGGACAGGGACAATGAGCAGTTCTTC
CASSLPRDRDNEQFF
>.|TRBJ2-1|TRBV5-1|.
TGCGCCAGCAGCTTGGGCGTGGATGAGCAGTTCTTC
CASSLGVDEQFF
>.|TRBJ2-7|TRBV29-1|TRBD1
TGCAGCGTTGGAACAGGGGGTAACTACGAGCAGTACTTC
CSVGTGGNYEQYF
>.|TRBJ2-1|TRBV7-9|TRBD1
TGTGCCAGCAGCGAAGGCCCCGGACAGGCTCGTGAGCAGTTCTTC
CASSEGPGQAREQFF
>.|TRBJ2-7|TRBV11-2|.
TGTGCCAGCAGCCCCACCACAGGGTTGGAGCAGTACTTC
CASSPTTGLEQYF
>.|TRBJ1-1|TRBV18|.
TGTGCCAGCTCACCAATGGTATACTCTGAAGCTTTCTTT
CASSPMVYSEAFF
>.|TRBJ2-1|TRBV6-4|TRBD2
TGTGCCCGGCCTCTTACCAGCAGTATAGATAGCGGGAGGGAGAATGAGCAGTTCTTC
CARPLTSSIDSGRENEQFF
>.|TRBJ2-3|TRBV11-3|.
TGTGCCAGCAGCTTCGGGGCTAGCGATGCAGATACGCAGTATTTT
CASSFGASDADTQYF
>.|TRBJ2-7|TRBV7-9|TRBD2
TGTGCCAGCAGCCTAGACGGGAGGAACACCTACGAGCAGTACTTC
CASSLDGRNTYEQYF
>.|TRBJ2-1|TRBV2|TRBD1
TGTGCCTTATCAAGGGACAGGAGCTACAATGAGCAGTTCTTC
CALSRDRSYNEQFF
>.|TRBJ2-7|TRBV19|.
TGTGCCAGTAGTATAGATCTTACGGTAGAGCAGTACTTC
CASSIDLTVEQYF
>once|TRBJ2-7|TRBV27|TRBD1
TGTGCCAGCAGTGTGGACAGGGGGGTAACCTACGAGCAGTACTTC
CASSVDRGVTYEQYF
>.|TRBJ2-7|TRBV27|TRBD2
TGTGCCAGCAATGAGCGGGGGAGACTCTCCTACGAGCAGTACTTC
CASNERGRLSYEQYF
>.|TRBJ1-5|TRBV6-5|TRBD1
TGTGCCAGCAGGGACAGGGACCCCAATCAGCCCCAGCATTTT
CASRDRDPNQPQHF
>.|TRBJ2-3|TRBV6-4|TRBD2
TGTGCCAGCAGTCCGTCAGCGGGAGGGGGCACAGATACGCAGTATTTT
CASSPSAGGGTDTQYF
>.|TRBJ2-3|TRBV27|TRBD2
TGTGCCAGTAGGACTAGAGGTTCCACAGATACGCAGTATTTT
CASRTRGSTDTQYF
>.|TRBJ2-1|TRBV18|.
TGTGCCAGCTCGCACAACGACAGGATCACTATCAATGAGCAGTTCTTC
CASSHNDRITINEQFF
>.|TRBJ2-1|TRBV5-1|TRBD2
TGCGCCAGCAGCTTGGGAAGCGGGGAGGGTGAGCAGTTCTTC
CASSLGSGEGEQFF
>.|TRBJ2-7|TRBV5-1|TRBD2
TGCGCCAGTCGATCGGGGGGGCTCACCTACGAGCAGTACTTC
CASRSGGLTYEQYF
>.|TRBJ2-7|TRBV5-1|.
TGCGCCAGCAGCTTGGAACCAGGGTTCTACGAGCAGTACTTC
CASSLEPGFYEQYF
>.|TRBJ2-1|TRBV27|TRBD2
TGTGCCAGCAGTTTTATACGGACTAGGCCGTTCTTC
CASSFIRTRPFF
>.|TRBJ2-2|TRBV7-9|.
TGTGCCAGCAGCTTCAGGGTGGAAACCGGGGAGCTGTTTTTT
CASSFRVETGELFF
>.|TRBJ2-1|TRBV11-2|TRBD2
TGTGCCAGCAGCTTAGACGGACTAGCGGGAGTCTACAATGAGCAGTTCTTC
CASSLDGLAGVYNEQFF
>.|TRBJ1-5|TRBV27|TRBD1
TGTGCCAGCAGCACGACAGGGGATCAGCCCCAGCATTTT
CASSTTGDQPQHF
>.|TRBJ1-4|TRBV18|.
TGTGCCAGCTCATACACAGGGTCCACTAATGAAAAACTGTTTTTT
CASSYTGSTNEKLFF
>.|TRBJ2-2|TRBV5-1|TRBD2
TGCGCCCGCAGCCTTACGACTAGCGGGGGGCCGAACACCGGGGAGCTGTTTTTT
CARSLTTSGGPNTGELFF
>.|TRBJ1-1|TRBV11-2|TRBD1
TGTGCCAGCAGCCGGGACAGGGTTCGGAACACTGAAGCTTTCTTT
CASSRDRVRNTEAFF
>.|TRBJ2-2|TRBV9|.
TGTGCCAGCAGCGTAGCTAGCCCGAACACCGGGGAGCTGTTTTTT
CASSVASPNTGELFF
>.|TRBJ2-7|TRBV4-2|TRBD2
TGTGCCAGCAGCCCTGGCGGTGCGGCTAGCGGGGGGGCAATATACGAGCAGTACTTC
CASSPGGAASGGAIYEQYF
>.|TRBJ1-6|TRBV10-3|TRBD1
TGTGCCATCAGTGAGCAGGGGGAGGATTCACCCCTCCACTTT
CAISEQGEDSPLHF
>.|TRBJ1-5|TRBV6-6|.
TGTGCCAGCAGTTACTCGATCAGGGTGGATCAGCCCCAGCATTTT
CASSYSIRVDQPQHF
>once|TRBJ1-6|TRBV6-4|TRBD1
TGTGCCAGCAGTCCGACAGGGGAGTCTTCTTCCCTCCACTTT
CASSPTGESSSLHF
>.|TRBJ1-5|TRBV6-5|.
TGTGCCAGCAGCCAGTCGGGCGGGCAGCCCCAGCATTTT
CASSQSGGQPQHF
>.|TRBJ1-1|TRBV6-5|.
TGTGCCAGCACACAGGTGGGTGGCACTGAAGCTTTCTTT
CASTQVGGTEAFF
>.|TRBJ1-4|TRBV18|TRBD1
TGTGCCAGCTCTGGACAGGGGCCGACAGCTAATGAAAAACTGTTTTTT
CASSGQGPTANEKLFF
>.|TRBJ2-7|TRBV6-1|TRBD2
TGTGCCAGCCTTGGACTAGCGGGCTCCTACGAGCAGTACTTC
CASLGLAGSYEQYF
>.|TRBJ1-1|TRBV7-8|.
TGTGCCAGCAGCTTAGACGAGGCTTTCTTT
CASSLDEAFF
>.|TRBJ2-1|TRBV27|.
TGTGCCAGCAGTTTAAGGGGGTCCCCGAAGGCCTACAATGAGCAGTTCTTC
CASSLRGSPKAYNEQFF
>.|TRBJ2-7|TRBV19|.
TGTGCCAGTAGTTCCCACAGGGTCGAGAGCAGCGAGCAGTACTTC
CASSSHRVESSEQYF
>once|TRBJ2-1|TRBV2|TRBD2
TGTGCCAGCAGCATAGCGGGACCCACCTACAATGAGCAGTTCTTC
CASSIAGPTYNEQFF
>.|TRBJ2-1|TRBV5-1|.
TGCGCCAGCAGCTCCCGCTACAATGAGCAGTTCTTC
CASSSRYNEQFF
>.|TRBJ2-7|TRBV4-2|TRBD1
TGTGCCAGCAGCCAAGAGGGGACAGGGGCACGCTACGAGCAGTACTTC
CASSQEGTGARYEQYF
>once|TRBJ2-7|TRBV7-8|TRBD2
TGTGCCAGCAGCTTTCGATTAGCGGGGGGTATCCCCTACGAGCAGTACTTC
CASSFRLAGGIPYEQYF
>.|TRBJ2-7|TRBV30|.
TGTGCCTGGGCCGTTAAGCCCCCCCCCTACGAGCAGTACTTC
CAWAVKPPPYEQYF
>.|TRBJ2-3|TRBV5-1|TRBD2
TGCGCCAGCCTTGGGACTAGCGGGGGGTCTCGAGTTACGCAGTATTTT
CASLGTSGGSRVTQYF